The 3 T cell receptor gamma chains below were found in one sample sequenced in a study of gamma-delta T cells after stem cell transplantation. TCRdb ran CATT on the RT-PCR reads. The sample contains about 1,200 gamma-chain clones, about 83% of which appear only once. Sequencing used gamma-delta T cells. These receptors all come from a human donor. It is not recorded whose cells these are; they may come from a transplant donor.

The CDR3 loop reads CATWDSLRNKKLF. The CDR3, as DNA: TGTGCCACCTGGGATAGTCTGAGGAATAAGAAACTCTTT. This chain links TRGV8 with TRGJ1 or TRGJ2. The J gene, missing from TCRdb, was assigned here through DNA to germline matching. Germline values: CDR1 VENAVY, CDR2 YDSYNSRV. The CDR3 is made up of 13 amino acids. Trimming removed 1 base from V and 8 bases from J; junction bases left unmatched: 8.

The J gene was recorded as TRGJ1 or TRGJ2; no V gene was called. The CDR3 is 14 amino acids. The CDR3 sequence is CATWDRPNYYKKLF. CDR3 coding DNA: TGTGCCACCTGGGACAGGCCTAATTATTATAAGAAACTCTTT.

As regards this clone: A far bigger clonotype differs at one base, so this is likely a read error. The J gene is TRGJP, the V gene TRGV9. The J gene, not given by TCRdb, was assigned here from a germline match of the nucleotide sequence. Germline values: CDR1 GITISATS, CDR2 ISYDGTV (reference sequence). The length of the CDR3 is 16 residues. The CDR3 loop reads CALWEVQELGKKSKVF. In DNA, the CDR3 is TGTGCCTTGTGGGAGGTGCAAGAGTTGGGCAAAAAAAGCAAGGTATTT.